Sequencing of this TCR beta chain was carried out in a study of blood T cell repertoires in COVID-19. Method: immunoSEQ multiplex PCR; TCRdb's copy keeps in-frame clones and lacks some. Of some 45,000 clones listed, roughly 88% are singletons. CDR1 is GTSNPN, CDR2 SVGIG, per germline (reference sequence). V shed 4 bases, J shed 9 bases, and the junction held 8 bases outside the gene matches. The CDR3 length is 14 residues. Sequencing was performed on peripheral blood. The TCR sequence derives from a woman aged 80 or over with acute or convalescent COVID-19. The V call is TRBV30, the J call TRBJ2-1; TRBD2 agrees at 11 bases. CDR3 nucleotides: TGTGCCTGGATAGTAGCGGGAGGGCCTGGTGAGCAGTTCTTC. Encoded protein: CAWIVAGGPGEQFF. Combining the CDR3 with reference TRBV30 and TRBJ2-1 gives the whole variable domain SQTIHQWPATLVQPVGSPLSLECTVEGTSNPNLYWYRQAAGRGLQLLFYSVGIGQISSEVPQNLSASRPQDRQFILSSKKLLLSDSGFYLCAWIVAGGPGEQFFGPGTRLTVL.